A selection of T cell receptor beta chains follows, all from one sample in a study of primary melanoma T cells and metastatic recurrence. Method: immunoSEQ multiplex PCR; TCRdb's copy keeps in-frame clones and lacks some. The sample holds 350 to 500 clones, more than 70% seen once. The sequenced sample consisted of melanoma tumor tissue. These receptors came from a human donor with melanoma. The CDR3 runs from the conserved cysteine through the conserved F or W. D genes are given only for firm matches. Only some rows state a clone size, as once, few, many or a class for expanded clones.

abundance,v_gene,d_gene,j_gene,CDR3aa,CDR3nt
-,TRBV6-1,-,TRBJ2-7,CASSEVYSYEQYF,TGTGCCAGCAGTGAAGTTTACTCCTACGAGCAGTACTTC
-,TRBV7-7,-,TRBJ2-1,CASSSRDGLYNEQFF,TGTGCCAGCAGCTCGCGGGACGGATTATACAATGAGCAGTTCTTC
once,TRBV23-1,-,TRBJ1-2,CASSQDQINYGYTF,TGCGCCAGCAGCCAAGATCAAATTAACTATGGCTACACCTTC
-,TRBV28,TRBD1,TRBJ1-5,CASSLMQGALRSQPQHF,TGTGCCAGCAGTTTAATGCAGGGGGCTTTACGGAGTCAGCCCCAGCATTTT
-,TRBV5-1,-,TRBJ2-2,CASSFYTDTGELFF,TGCGCCAGCAGCTTCTACACGGACACCGGGGAGCTGTTTTTT
-,TRBV11-3,TRBD1,TRBJ1-1,CASSPRQGGNTEAFF,TGTGCCAGCAGCCCGCGACAGGGCGGGAACACTGAAGCTTTCTTT
once,TRBV2,-,TRBJ2-2,CASRGQTLRTGELFF,TGTGCCAGCAGAGGACAGACCCTGCGCACCGGGGAGCTGTTTTTT
-,TRBV7-5,-,TRBJ2-3,CASASGGSLGADTQYF,TGTGCCAGCGCCTCAGGGGGCTCCTTGGGCGCAGATACGCAGTATTTT
-,TRBV6-8,-,TRBJ1-5,CASSFAGSNQPQHF,TGTGCTAGCAGTTTCGCAGGGAGCAATCAGCCCCAGCATTTT
-,TRBV19,-,TRBJ1-2,CASSARQDANYGYTF,TGTGCCAGTAGTGCGAGGCAGGACGCTAACTATGGCTACACCTTC
-,TRBV7-6,-,TRBJ2-1,CASSLKVGQVDEQFF,TGTGCCAGCAGCTTGAAAGTGGGCCAGGTTGATGAGCAGTTCTTC
once,TRBV19,-,TRBJ2-1,CASSIVTGSYFF,TGTGCCAGTAGTATAGTTACGGGGTCCTATTTCTTC
-,TRBV5-8,TRBD1,TRBJ2-7,CASSLSGTGSYEQYF,TGTGCCAGCAGCCTTTCCGGGACAGGGTCCTACGAGCAGTACTTC
-,TRBV19,-,TRBJ1-2,CASSYGGYGSGYTF,TGTGCCAGTAGTTATGGGGGGTACGGCTCTGGCTACACCTTC
once,TRBV9,TRBD1,TRBJ1-1,CASSLGDSSNTEAFF,TGTGCCAGCAGTTTAGGGGACAGCTCGAACACTGAAGCTTTCTTT
-,TRBV19,-,TRBJ1-6,CASSSRGGNSPLHF,TGTGCCAGTAGTTCCAGGGGTGGTAATTCACCCCTCCACTTT
-,TRBV18,-,TRBJ1-1,CASSPRSRDAEAFF,TGTGCCAGCTCACCAAGGTCCAGGGACGCTGAAGCTTTCTTT
-,TRBV11-3,-,TRBJ2-7,CASSLEGQSDEQYF,TGTGCCAGCAGCCTGGAGGGACAGTCAGACGAGCAGTACTTC
-,TRBV28,TRBD1,TRBJ2-3,CASRGDSYTDTQYF,TGTGCCAGCAGGGGGGACAGCTACACAGATACGCAGTATTTT
-,TRBV11-3,TRBD1,TRBJ2-3,CASSLGDRSGDTQYF,TGTGCCAGCAGCTTAGGGGACAGATCGGGGGATACGCAGTATTTT
-,TRBV6-8,TRBD1,TRBJ1-5,CASSTDRGLGNQPQHF,TGTGCCAGCAGTACCGACAGGGGGCTTGGCAATCAGCCCCAGCATTTT
-,TRBV7-7,TRBD2,TRBJ2-3,CASSLGTSGGNPTDTQYF,TGTGCCAGCAGCTTAGGAACTAGCGGGGGGAACCCCACAGATACGCAGTATTTT
once,TRBV29-1,TRBD1,TRBJ2-3,CSVGDRGLSDTQYF,TGCAGCGTTGGGGACAGGGGGCTTTCAGATACGCAGTATTTT
-,TRBV7-1,-,TRBJ1-1,CASSLAVGTEAFF,TGTGCCAGCAGCTTAGCGGTTGGAACTGAAGCTTTCTTT
-,TRBV12-2,-,TRBJ2-3,CADDGGQVTDTQYF,TGTGCCGACGACGGGGGACAGGTCACAGATACGCAGTATTTT
-,TRBV11-3,-,TRBJ1-4,CASSKSPGLGEKLFF,TGTGCCAGCAGCAAAAGTCCGGGACTAGGAGAAAAACTGTTTTTT
once,TRBV5-1,TRBD1,TRBJ2-7,CASSSPSGTGVRYEQYF,TGCGCCAGCAGCTCACCATCCGGGACAGGGGTTAGGTACGAGCAGTACTTC
-,TRBV11-3,-,TRBJ2-7,CASSSRDIPYEQYF,TGTGCCAGCAGCTCCCGGGACATCCCCTACGAGCAGTACTTC
-,TRBV4-1,-,TRBJ1-1,CASSQIPGVAFF,TGCGCCAGCAGCCAAATACCGGGGGTAGCTTTCTTT
once,TRBV6-8,TRBD1,TRBJ2-2,CASSDGTGNTGELFF,TGTGCCAGCAGTGACGGGACAGGGAACACCGGGGAGCTGTTTTTT
-,TRBV2,TRBD2,TRBJ2-3,CASSRGGGTDTQYF,TGTGCCAGCAGTCGCGGGGGTGGCACAGATACGCAGTATTTT
once,TRBV5-1,-,TRBJ2-7,CASSLAHQGIFEQYF,TGCGCCAGCAGCTTGGCCCACCAGGGGATCTTCGAGCAGTACTTC
-,TRBV11-3,TRBD2,TRBJ2-2,CASSPPGGLAAGELFF,TGTGCCAGCAGCCCCCCGGGCGGACTAGCGGCCGGGGAGCTGTTTTTT
hyperexpanded,TRBV28,-,TRBJ2-5,CASSPVRAEETQYF,TGTGCCAGTTCCCCGGTCAGAGCCGAAGAGACCCAGTACTTC
-,TRBV11-3,-,TRBJ1-5,CASSLDSGNNQPQHF,TGTGCCAGCAGCTTGGATTCAGGGAATAATCAGCCCCAGCATTTT
-,TRBV22-1,-,TRBJ2-6,CASSLQGISGANVLTF,TGTGCCAGCAGTTTACAGGGGATCTCTGGGGCCAACGTCCTGACTTTC
-,TRBV12-5,TRBD1,TRBJ1-2,CASGGGTANYGYTF,TGTGCTAGTGGGGGCGGGACAGCTAACTATGGCTACACCTTC
-,TRBV14,-,TRBJ1-4,CASSQEGGLGEKLFF,TGTGCCAGCAGCCAAGAGGGTGGTTTGGGTGAAAAACTGTTTTTT